The 3 T cell receptor beta chains listed next were all sequenced from one sample in a study of blood T cell repertoires in COVID-19. Repertoires were generated with immunoSEQ multiplex PCR, while TCRdb's copy carries only in-frame clones and drops some. Found here are roughly 97,000 clones, about four fifths of them singletons; the top ten hold 3% to 4%. The specimen was peripheral blood. These receptors originate from a woman over 75 with active or convalescent COVID-19.

The sample holds a few counts of this clone. The chain's CDR3 is CATSETHYGYTF. CDR3 sequence (DNA): TGTGCCACCAGTGAGACACACTATGGCTACACCTTC. The chain uses TRBV24-1 and TRBJ1-2; D call uncertain. Trimming stripped 4 bases from V and 3 bases from J, with 5 bases between. The germline V gene encodes CDR1 KGHDR and CDR2 SFDVKD. This CDR3 contains 12 residues.

This clone was recorded once. This chain links TRBV28 with TRBJ1-5, with 10 bases aligning to TRBD1. Germline values: CDR1 MDHEN, CDR2 SYDVKM. J lost 0 bases, V lost 10 bases, and 12 bases had no gene match. The CDR3 covers 17 residues. CDR3 in amino acids: CATDPGQGRGSNQPQHF. The CDR3, as DNA: TGTGCCACCGACCCGGGACAGGGGAGAGGTAGCAATCAGCCCCAGCATTTT. The full variable domain, completed using reference TRBV28 and TRBJ1-5, is DVKVTQSSRYLVKRTGEKVFLECVQDMDHENMFWYRQDPGLGLRLIYFSYDVKMKEKGDIPEGYSVSREKKERFSLILESASTNQTSMYLCATDPGQGRGSNQPQHFGDGTRLSIL.

The rearrangement joins TRBV30 to TRBJ1-1, with D possibly matching TRBD1 (6 bases). The V end lost 0 bases, the J end lost 1 base, and 6 bases lay between the germline ends. The CDR3 is 13 amino acids. Germline V CDR1 and CDR2: GTSNPN, SVGIG (reference sequence). CDR3 bases: TGTGCCTGGAGTGTACAGGGGAACACTGAAGCTTTCTTT. This translates into CAWSVQGNTEAFF.